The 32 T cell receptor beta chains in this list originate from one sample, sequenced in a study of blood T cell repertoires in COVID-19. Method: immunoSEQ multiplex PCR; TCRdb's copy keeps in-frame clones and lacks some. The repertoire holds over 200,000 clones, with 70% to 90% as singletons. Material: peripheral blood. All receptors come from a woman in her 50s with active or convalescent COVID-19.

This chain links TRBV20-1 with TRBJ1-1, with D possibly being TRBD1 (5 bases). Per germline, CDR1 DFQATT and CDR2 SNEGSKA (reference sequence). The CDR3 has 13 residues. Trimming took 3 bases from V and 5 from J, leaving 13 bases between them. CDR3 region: CSASSGRRTEAFF. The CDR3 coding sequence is TGCAGTGCTAGTTCAGGGCGACGAACTGAAGCTTTCTTT.

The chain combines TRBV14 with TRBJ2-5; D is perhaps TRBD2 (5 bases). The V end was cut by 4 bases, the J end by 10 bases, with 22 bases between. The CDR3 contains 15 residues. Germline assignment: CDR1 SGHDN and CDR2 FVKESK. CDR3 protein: CASSPQVQPQGGQYF. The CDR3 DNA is TGTGCCAGCAGCCCTCAGGTGCAGCCCCAAGGAGGCCAGTACTTC.

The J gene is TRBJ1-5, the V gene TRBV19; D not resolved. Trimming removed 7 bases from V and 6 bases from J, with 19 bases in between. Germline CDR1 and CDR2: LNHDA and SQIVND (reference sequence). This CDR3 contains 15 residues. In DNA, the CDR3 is TGTGCCAGTAATAGCGGGAATACCGCCTCTCAGCCCCAGCATTTT. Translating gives CASNSGNTASQPQHF.

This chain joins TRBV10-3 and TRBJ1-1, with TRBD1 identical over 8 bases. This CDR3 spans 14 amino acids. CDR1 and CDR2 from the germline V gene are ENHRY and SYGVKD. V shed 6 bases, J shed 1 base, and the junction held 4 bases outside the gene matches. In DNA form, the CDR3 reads TGTGCCATCAGCCTGACAGGGGAGAACACTGAAGCTTTCTTT. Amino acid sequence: CAISLTGENTEAFF.

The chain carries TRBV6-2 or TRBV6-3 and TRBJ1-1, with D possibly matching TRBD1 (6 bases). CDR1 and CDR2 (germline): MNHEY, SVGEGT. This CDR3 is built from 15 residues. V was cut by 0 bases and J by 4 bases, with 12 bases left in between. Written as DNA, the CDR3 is TGTGCCAGCAGTTACTCGTCGGGGGGCGGCACTGAAGCTTTCTTT. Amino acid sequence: CASSYSSGGGTEAFF.

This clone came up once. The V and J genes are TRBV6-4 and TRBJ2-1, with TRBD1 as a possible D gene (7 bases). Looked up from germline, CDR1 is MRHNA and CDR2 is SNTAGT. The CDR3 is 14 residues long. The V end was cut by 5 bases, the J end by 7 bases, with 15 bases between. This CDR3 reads CASSPQGGTNEQFF. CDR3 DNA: TGTGCCAGCAGTCCCCAGGGGGGAACTAATGAGCAGTTCTTC.

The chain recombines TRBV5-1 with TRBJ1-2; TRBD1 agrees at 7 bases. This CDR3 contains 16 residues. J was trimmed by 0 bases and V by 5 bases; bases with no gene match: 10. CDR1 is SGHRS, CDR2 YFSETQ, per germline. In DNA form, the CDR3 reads TGCGCCAGCAGAAGGGGGTCGGGACAGCCTAACTATGGCTACACCTTC. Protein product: CASRRGSGQPNYGYTF.

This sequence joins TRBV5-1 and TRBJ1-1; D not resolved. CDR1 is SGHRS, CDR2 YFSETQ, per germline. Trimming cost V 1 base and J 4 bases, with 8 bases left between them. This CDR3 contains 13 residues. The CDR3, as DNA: TGCGCCAGCAGCTTGACAGTCACCACTGAAGCTTTCTTT. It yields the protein CASSLTVTTEAFF. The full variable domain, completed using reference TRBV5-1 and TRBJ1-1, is KAGVTQTPRYLIKTRGQQVTLSCSPISGHRSVSWYQQTPGQGLQFLFEYFSETQRNKGNFPGRFSGRQFSNSRSEMNVSTLELGDSALYLCASSLTVTTEAFFGQGTRLTVV.

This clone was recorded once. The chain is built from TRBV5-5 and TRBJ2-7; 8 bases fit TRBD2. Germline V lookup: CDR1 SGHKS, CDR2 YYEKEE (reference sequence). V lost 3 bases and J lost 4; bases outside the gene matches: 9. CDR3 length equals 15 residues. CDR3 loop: CASSSEPGRGYEQYV. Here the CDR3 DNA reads TGTGCCAGCAGCTCCGAACCCGGGAGGGGTTACGAGCAGTACGTC.

The CDR3 DNA is TGTGCCAGCTCACCAAATCAGGGATCTGTGGACATTCAGTACTTC. Protein: CASSPNQGSVDIQYF. This chain joins TRBV18 and TRBJ2-4; TRBD1 is a possible D gene (5 bases). Trimming stripped 2 bases from V and 8 bases from J, with 16 bases between. From germline, CDR1 is KGHSH and CDR2 LQKENI. The CDR3 runs to 15 residues.

CDR3 loop: CASRPTGAPGYTF. Written as DNA, the CDR3 is TGTGCCAGCAGGCCTACAGGGGCCCCTGGCTACACCTTC. This chain joins TRBV6-5 and TRBJ1-2; TRBD1 aligns across 7 bases. The CDR3 contains 13 residues. V was pared by 6 bases and J by 7 bases, with 8 bases of the junction left unmatched. Germline V gene data show CDR1 as MNHEY and CDR2 as SVGAGI.

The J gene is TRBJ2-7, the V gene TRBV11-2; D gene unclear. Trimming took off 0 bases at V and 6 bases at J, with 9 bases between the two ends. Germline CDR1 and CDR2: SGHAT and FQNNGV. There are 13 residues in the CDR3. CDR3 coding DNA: TGTGCCAGCAGCTTAGATCGGGTCCGCGAGCAGTACTTC. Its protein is CASSLDRVREQYF.

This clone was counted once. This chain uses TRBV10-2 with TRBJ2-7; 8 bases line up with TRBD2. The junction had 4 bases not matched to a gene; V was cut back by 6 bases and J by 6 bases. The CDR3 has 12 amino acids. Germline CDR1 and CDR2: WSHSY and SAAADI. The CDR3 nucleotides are TGCGCCAGCAGCGGGGGGGCTTTCGAGCAGTACTTC. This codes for CASSGGAFEQYF.

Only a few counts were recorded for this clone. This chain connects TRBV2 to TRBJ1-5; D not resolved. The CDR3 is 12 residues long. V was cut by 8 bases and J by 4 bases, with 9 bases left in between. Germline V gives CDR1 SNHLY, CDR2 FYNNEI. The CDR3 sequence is CASGPENQPQHF. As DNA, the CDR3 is TGTGCCAGCGGGCCAGAAAATCAGCCCCAGCATTTT.

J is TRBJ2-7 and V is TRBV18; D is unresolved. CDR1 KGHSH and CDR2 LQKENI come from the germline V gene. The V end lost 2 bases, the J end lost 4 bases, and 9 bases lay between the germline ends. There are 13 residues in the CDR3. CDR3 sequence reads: CASSPTSSYEQYV. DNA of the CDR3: TGTGCCAGCTCACCAACGAGCTCGTACGAGCAGTACGTC.

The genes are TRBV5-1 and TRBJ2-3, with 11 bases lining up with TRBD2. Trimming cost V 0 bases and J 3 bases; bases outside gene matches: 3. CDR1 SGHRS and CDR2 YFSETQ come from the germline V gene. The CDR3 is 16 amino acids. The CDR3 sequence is CASSLEPSGRTDTQYF. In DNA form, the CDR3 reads TGCGCCAGCAGCTTGGAGCCTAGCGGGAGGACAGATACGCAGTATTTT.

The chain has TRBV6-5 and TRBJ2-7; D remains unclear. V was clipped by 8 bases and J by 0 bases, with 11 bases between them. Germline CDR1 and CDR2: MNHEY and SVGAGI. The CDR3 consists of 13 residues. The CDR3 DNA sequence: TGTGCCAGCTTCCCTAGTTTCTCCTACGAGCAGTACTTC. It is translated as CASFPSFSYEQYF.

CDR3 in amino acids: CASSSTGGSIQYF. CDR3 coding DNA: TGTGCCAGCAGCTCGACAGGGGGGAGCATTCAGTACTTC. The chain has TRBV7-3 and TRBJ2-4, with TRBD1 identical over 9 bases. This CDR3 comprises 13 residues. Germline trimming cut 4 bases from V and 9 bases from J; bases unmatched to any gene: 4. The germline V gene encodes CDR1 SGHTA and CDR2 FQGTGA.

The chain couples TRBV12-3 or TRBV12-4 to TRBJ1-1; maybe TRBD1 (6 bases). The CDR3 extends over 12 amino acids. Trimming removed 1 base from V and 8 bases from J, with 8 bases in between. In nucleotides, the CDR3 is TGTGCCAGCAGTTTAGGCAGGGGAGAAGCTTTCTTT. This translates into CASSLGRGEAFF.

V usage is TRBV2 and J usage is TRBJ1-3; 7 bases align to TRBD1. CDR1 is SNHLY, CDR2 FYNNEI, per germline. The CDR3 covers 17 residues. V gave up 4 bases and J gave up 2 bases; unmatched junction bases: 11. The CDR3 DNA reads TGTGCCAGCAGTGTAGAGGAGGGGGCGCGAACTGGAAACACCATATATTTT. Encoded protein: CASSVEEGARTGNTIYF.

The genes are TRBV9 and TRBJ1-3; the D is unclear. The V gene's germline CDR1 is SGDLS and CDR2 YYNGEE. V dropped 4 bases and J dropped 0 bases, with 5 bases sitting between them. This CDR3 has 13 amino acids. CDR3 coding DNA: TGTGCCAGCAGCTCGAGCTCTGGAAACACCATATATTTT. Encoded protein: CASSSSSGNTIYF.

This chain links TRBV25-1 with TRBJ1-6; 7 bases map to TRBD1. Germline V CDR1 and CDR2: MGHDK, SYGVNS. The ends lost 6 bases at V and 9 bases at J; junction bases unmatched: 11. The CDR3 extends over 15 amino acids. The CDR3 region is CASRGAGTVASPLHF. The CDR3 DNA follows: TGTGCCAGCAGGGGAGCCGGGACAGTCGCTTCACCCCTCCACTTT. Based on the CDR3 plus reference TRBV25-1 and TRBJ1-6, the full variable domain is EADIYQTPRYLVIGTGKKITLECSQTMGHDKMYWYQQDPGMELHLIHYSYGVNSTEKGDLSSESTVSRIRTEHFPLTLESARPSHTSQYLCASRGAGTVASPLHFGNGTRLTVT.

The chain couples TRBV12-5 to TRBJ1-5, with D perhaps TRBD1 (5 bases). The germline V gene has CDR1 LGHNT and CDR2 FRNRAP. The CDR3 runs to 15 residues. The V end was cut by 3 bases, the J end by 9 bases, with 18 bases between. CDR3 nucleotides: TGTGCTAGTGGTTTAGGCACGGGGGGAATAAGGCCCCAGCATTTT. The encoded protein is CASGLGTGGIRPQHF.

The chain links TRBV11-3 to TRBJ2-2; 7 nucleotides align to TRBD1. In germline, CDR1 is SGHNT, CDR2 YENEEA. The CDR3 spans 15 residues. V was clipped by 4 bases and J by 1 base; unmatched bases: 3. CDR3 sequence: CASSSDRVNTGELFF. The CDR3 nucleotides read TGTGCCAGCAGCTCTGACAGGGTGAACACCGGGGAGCTGTTTTTT. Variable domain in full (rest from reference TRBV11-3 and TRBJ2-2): EAGVVQSPRYKIIEKKQPVAFWCNPISGHNTLYWYLQNLGQGPELLIRYENEEAVDDSQLPKDRFSAERLKGVDSTLKIQPAELGDSAVYLCASSSDRVNTGELFFGEGSRLTVL.

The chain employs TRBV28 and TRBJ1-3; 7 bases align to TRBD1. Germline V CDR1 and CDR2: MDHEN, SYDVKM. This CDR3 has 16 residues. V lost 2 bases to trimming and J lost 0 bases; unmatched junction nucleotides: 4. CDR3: CASSLPTGASGNTIYF. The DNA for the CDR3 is TGTGCCAGCAGTTTACCCACAGGGGCCTCTGGAAACACCATATATTTT.

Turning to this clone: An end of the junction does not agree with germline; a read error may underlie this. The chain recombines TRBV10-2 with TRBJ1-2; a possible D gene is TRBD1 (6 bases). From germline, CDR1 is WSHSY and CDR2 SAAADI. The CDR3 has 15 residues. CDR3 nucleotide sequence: TGCGTCAGCAGTGTACAGGGAACTGGCAACTATGGCTACACCTTC. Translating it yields CVSSVQGTGNYGYTF.

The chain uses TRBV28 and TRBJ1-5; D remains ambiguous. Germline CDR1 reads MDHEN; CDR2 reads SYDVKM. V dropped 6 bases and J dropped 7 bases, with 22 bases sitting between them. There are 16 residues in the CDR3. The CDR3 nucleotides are TGTGCCAGCAGACCCGATCGACCCAATAGCGGGCAGCCCCAGCATTTT. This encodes CASRPDRPNSGQPQHF.

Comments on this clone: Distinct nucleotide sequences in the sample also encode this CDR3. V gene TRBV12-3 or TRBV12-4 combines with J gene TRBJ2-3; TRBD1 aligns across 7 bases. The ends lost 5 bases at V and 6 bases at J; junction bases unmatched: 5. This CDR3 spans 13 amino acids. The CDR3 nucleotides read TGTGCCAGCAGTCTACAGGGGACCGATACGCAGTATTTT. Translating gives CASSLQGTDTQYF.

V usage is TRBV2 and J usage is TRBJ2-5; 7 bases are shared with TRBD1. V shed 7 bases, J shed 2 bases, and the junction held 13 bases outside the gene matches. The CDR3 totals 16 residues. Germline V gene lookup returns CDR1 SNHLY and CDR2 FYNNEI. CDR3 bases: TGTGCCAGCATTTTCAAGACCAGGGGGTCGCAAGAGACCCAGTACTTC. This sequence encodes CASIFKTRGSQETQYF.

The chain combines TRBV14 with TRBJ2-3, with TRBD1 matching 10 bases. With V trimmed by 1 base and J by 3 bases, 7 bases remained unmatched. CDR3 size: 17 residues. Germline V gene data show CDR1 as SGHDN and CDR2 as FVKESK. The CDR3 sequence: CASSQGRQGAGTDTQYF. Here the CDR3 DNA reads TGTGCCAGCAGCCAAGGGAGACAGGGGGCTGGGACAGATACGCAGTATTTT.

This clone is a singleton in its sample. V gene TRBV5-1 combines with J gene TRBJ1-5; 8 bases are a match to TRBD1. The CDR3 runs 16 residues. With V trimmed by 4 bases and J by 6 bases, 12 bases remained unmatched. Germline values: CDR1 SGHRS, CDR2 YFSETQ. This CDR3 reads CASSPTTGDSGQPQHF. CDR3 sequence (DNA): TGCGCCAGCAGCCCCACGACAGGGGATTCGGGTCAGCCCCAGCATTTT.

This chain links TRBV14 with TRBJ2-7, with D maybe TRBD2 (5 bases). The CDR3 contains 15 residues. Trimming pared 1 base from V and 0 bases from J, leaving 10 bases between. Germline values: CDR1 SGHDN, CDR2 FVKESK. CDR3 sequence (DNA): TGTGCCAGCAGCCAAGGCAGGAGCGGCTCCTACGAGCAGTACTTC. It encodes CASSQGRSGSYEQYF.